The 21 T cell receptor beta chains in this list originate from one sample, sequenced in a study of post-analysis software for immune sequencing data. Study findings and constraints: Controls showed lower frequencies than patients for four to six TRBV segments, and TRBV5-6, TRBV5-1 and TRBV20-1 were among these.

These receptors lack a known antigen. Libraries were made from TCR beta cDNA, and they carried unique molecular identifiers. TCRdb re-called the PCR reads through MiXCR, storing one row per CDR3 protein. The table lists a few hundred thousand distinct CDR3 sequences, less than 40% of them singletons, with 6.5% to 8% in the top ten. Sequenced sample: blood. All receptors derive from a girl aged 2 to 9 with multiple sclerosis.

This clonotype was seen only a few times. The rearrangement joins TRBV4-2 to TRBJ2-5; TRBD2 matches at 9 bases. This CDR3 has 17 residues. The V gene's germline CDR1 is LGHNA and CDR2 YNFKEQ. V lost 1 base to trimming and J lost 5 bases; unmatched junction nucleotides: 11. CDR3 nucleotide sequence: TGTGCCAGCAGCCAAGGTAGCGGACTAGCGAGAGCGGAGACCCAGTACTTC. The encoded protein is CASSQGSGLARAETQYF.

The chain uses TRBV12-3 or TRBV12-4 and TRBJ2-7, with D possibly matching TRBD1 (6 bases). CDR3 length: 16 amino acids. Deletions cut 2 bases from V and 1 base from J, with 15 bases between. In nucleotides, the CDR3 is TGTGCCAGCAGTTTAAAGTTGGGCAGGGGATCCTACGAGCAGTACTTC. Amino acids: CASSLKLGRGSYEQYF.

Comment on this clonotype: A read error may explain this, as a much larger clone is one base away. The gene calls are TRBV15 and TRBJ2-7, with TRBD2 identical over 11 bases. Germline CDR1 is LNHNV and CDR2 is YYDKDF (reference sequence). V was pared by 1 base and J by 0 bases, with 11 bases of the junction left unmatched. This CDR3 comprises 19 residues. CDR3 sequence: CATSRASWGLAVSSYEQYF. As DNA, the CDR3 is TGTGCCACCAGCAGAGCGTCCTGGGGACTAGCGGTAAGCTCCTACGAGCAGTACTTC. Full variable domain (missing parts from reference TRBV15 and TRBJ2-7): DAMVIQNPRYQVTQFGKPVTLSCSQTLNHNVMYWYQQKSSQAPKLLFHYYDKDFNNEADTPDNFQSRRPNTSFCFLDIRSPGLGDTAMYLCATSRASWGLAVSSYEQYFGPGTRLTVT.

This rearrangement joins TRBV6-5 to TRBJ2-7, with TRBD2 matching over 7 bases. Germline lookup yields CDR1 MNHEY and CDR2 SVGAGI. The junction had 4 bases not matched to a gene; V was cut back by 6 bases and J by 2 bases. This CDR3 region has 13 residues. CDR3 coding DNA: TGTGCCAGCAGGGTAGCGGGCACCTACGAGCAGTACTTC. As protein: CASRVAGTYEQYF.

The CDR3 nucleotides are TGCAGTGCTAGAGATGGGTTAGGGGAGACCCAGTACTTC. It specifies CSARDGLGETQYF. The chain combines TRBV20-1 with TRBJ2-5; D gene uncertain. Looked up from germline, CDR1 is DFQATT and CDR2 is SNEGSKA (reference sequence). V was clipped by 0 bases and J by 5 bases, with 10 bases between them. The CDR3 sequence is 13 residues long.

This clonotype was picked up a small number of times. The rearrangement joins TRBV9 to TRBJ2-3, with D tentatively TRBD2 (5 bases). CDR3 length: 15 residues. The V end was cut by 3 bases, the J end by 4 bases, with 15 bases between. The V gene's germline CDR1 is SGDLS and CDR2 YYNGEE. CDR3 bases: TGTGCCAGCAGCGGTAGGCCAGCGGAGGCAGATACGCAGTATTTT. This sequence encodes CASSGRPAEADTQYF.

The V call is TRBV9, the J call TRBJ2-1; TRBD2 agrees at 9 bases. CDR3 length: 13 residues. V trimming: 7 bases; J trimming: 7 bases; junction bases outside the gene matches: 6. Germline V gene data show CDR1 as SGDLS and CDR2 as YYNGEE. CDR3 region: CASGGGALNEQFF. CDR3 DNA: TGTGCCAGCGGCGGGGGGGCTCTGAATGAGCAGTTCTTC.

The chain employs TRBV7-8 and TRBJ1-2; D is unclear. There are 12 residues in the CDR3. The V gene lost 5 bases and the J gene lost 4 bases, with 8 bases spanning the gap. In germline, CDR1 is SGHVS, CDR2 FQNEAQ. CDR3: CASSPGSYGYTF. The CDR3 bases are TGTGCCAGCAGCCCGGGGTCCTATGGCTACACCTTC.

The J gene is TRBJ1-4, the V gene TRBV12-3 or TRBV12-4; 10 bases align to TRBD1. This CDR3 region has 17 residues. V lost 5 bases to trimming and J lost 7 bases; unmatched junction nucleotides: 13. In DNA form, the CDR3 reads TGTGCCAGCAGTCCCGGACAGGGGGGGCGTGTATCTGAAAAACTGTTTTTT. Encoded protein: CASSPGQGGRVSEKLFF.

The genes are TRBV5-1 and TRBJ1-1; D may be TRBD1 (6 bases). The length of the CDR3 is 15 residues. Trimming took off 0 bases at V and 4 bases at J, with 13 bases between the two ends. Germline V gene sequence: CDR1 SGHRS, CDR2 YFSETQ. CDR3 protein: CASSLAETGITEAFF. CDR3 bases: TGCGCCAGCAGCTTGGCCGAGACAGGAATCACTGAAGCTTTCTTT.

The V call is TRBV5-6, the J call TRBJ1-5, with D possibly TRBD1 on 5 matching bases. V lost 2 bases, J lost 3 bases, and 9 bases lay in between. Germline-derived CDR1 and CDR2 are SGHDT and YYEEEE. The CDR3 is 14 residues long. The CDR3 region is CASSFVGDNQPQHF. The CDR3 DNA is TGTGCCAGCAGCTTTGTAGGGGACAATCAGCCCCAGCATTTT.

The chain carries TRBV20-1 and TRBJ1-2; the D is unclear. The CDR3 covers 17 residues. V was trimmed by 6 bases and J by 8 bases, leaving 31 bases between them. Germline CDR1 reads DFQATT; CDR2 reads SNEGSKA (reference sequence). Here the CDR3 DNA reads TGCAGTGCCCTCGCGTCTCTCGGGCAGGCGAAATCTATGGGCTACACCTTC. Translated, it gives CSALASLGQAKSMGYTF.

This clonotype was detected once. The genes are TRBV6-5 and TRBJ1-2, with no clear D. This CDR3 region has 14 residues. CDR1 and CDR2 (germline): MNHEY, SVGAGI. Trimming took 2 bases from V and 4 from J, leaving 11 bases between them. The CDR3 reads CASSYPPGPYGYTF. The CDR3 DNA is TGTGCCAGCAGTTACCCGCCTGGGCCCTATGGCTACACCTTC.

The V gene is TRBV9, the J gene TRBJ2-1, with D perhaps TRBD2 (5 bases). The length of the CDR3 is 14 residues. Germline CDR1 reads SGDLS; CDR2 reads YYNGEE. V lost 3 bases and J lost 6, with 13 bases in between. CDR3: CASSALDRPNEQFF. CDR3 DNA: TGTGCCAGCAGCGCACTAGATAGGCCCAATGAGCAGTTCTTC.

This chain connects TRBV28 to TRBJ1-5; 8 positions agree with TRBD1. Germline CDR1 reads MDHEN; CDR2 reads SYDVKM. The V gene end was trimmed by 6 bases and the J gene end by 6 bases; junction bases not matched to a gene: 4. CDR3 length equals 13 residues. In DNA, the CDR3 is TGTGCCAGCAGCGACACAGGGGGTCAGCCCCAGCATTTT. Protein: CASSDTGGQPQHF.

Only a few counts were recorded for this clonotype. The chain combines TRBV14 with TRBJ2-1, with 9 bases lining up with TRBD2. Germline-derived CDR1 and CDR2 are SGHDN and FVKESK. The V segment lost 0 bases and the J segment 8 bases; nucleotides outside the gene matches: 17. The CDR3 is made up of 19 amino acids. The CDR3 is CASSQEIYTLAGGPHEQFF. DNA for the CDR3: TGTGCCAGCAGCCAAGAAATTTATACTCTGGCGGGGGGGCCCCATGAGCAGTTCTTC.

The chain combines TRBV24-1 with TRBJ2-1, with D possibly TRBD2 on 7 matching bases. Germline CDR1 reads KGHDR; CDR2 reads SFDVKD. The CDR3 loop spans 15 amino acids. Trimming took 5 bases from V and 1 from J, leaving 11 bases between them. CDR3 nucleotides: TGTGCCACCAGTGGGGAGGGGGGATCCTACAATGAGCAGTTCTTC. It specifies CATSGEGGSYNEQFF.

V gene TRBV14 combines with J gene TRBJ2-4; 8 bases are shared with TRBD1. The J call is uncertain, as TRBJ2-5 better fits the DNA end. This CDR3 contains 13 residues. Germline CDR1 SGHDN, CDR2 FVKESK. The CDR3 sequence: CASRIGQGETQYF. Here the CDR3 DNA reads TGTGCCAGCAGGATCGGACAGGGAGAGACCCAGTACTTC.

The V gene is TRBV11-1, the J gene TRBJ1-1, with D unclear. The CDR3 has 16 amino acids. CDR1 SGHAT and CDR2 FQDESV come from the germline V gene (reference sequence). Trimming took 5 bases from V and 0 from J, leaving 16 bases between them. The CDR3 nucleotides are TGTGCCAGCAGCCGTGGCAGATTGATGATGAACACTGAAGCTTTCTTT. This codes for CASSRGRLMMNTEAFF.

V is TRBV7-9 and J is TRBJ2-4; perhaps D is TRBD1 or TRBD2 (5 bases each). V lost 2 bases, J lost 13 bases, and 27 bases lay in between. Germline CDR1 is SEHNR and CDR2 is FQNEAQ (reference sequence). The CDR3 sequence is 17 residues long. This CDR3 reads CASSLNWVPGNVGGQYF. The CDR3 coding sequence is TGTGCCAGCAGCTTAAACTGGGTCCCAGGGAACGTTGGAGGCCAGTACTTC.

The chain couples TRBV4-3 to TRBJ2-1; 10 bases align to TRBD2. CDR1 is LGHNA and CDR2 is YSLEER in the germline V gene. The CDR3 totals 17 residues. After removal of 0 bases from V and 4 bases from J, the junction contained 6 bases not matched to a gene. The CDR3 nucleotides are TGCGCCAGCAGCCAAGATACAGCGGGAGGGCCGTACAATGAGCAGTTCTTC. Translating gives CASSQDTAGGPYNEQFF.